One sample yielded the 18 T cell receptor beta chains listed below, sequenced in a study of STAT5B mutations in CD4+ large granular lymphocyte leukemia (dated 2022 in TCRdb). Library prep was done by the immunoSEQ multiplex PCR assay. The table was pulled from immuneACCESS by TCRdb, which kept in-frame rearrangements only. Such tables lose some clones; where checked, under half of the loss comes from unresolved V genes, and the rest has no known cause. Recorded for this sample are some 40,000 clones; more than 80% of them occurred a single time. Around 3.3% of the sample is taken by the ten largest. Sequenced material: CD4+ T cells from blood buffy coats. These receptors came from a human donor in good health.

J is TRBJ2-5 and V is TRBV6-4; a weak D match, TRBD1 (6 bases). Germline V gene lookup returns CDR1 MRHNA and CDR2 SNTAGT. V dropped 7 bases and J dropped 13 bases, with 16 bases sitting between them. The CDR3 length is 11 residues. In DNA form, the CDR3 reads TGTGCCAGCAACTTCTTCAGGGGCGGGTACTTC. Translating gives CASNFFRGGYF.

The chain uses TRBV6-6 and TRBJ2-2; D gene ambiguous. The V end was cut by 4 bases, the J end by 3 bases, with 6 bases between. Germline V gene lookup returns CDR1 MNHNY and CDR2 SVGAGI (reference sequence). The CDR3 is 13 amino acids. CDR3 loop: CASSSTYTGELFF. CDR3 in DNA: TGTGCCAGCAGTTCAACATACACCGGGGAGCTGTTTTTT.

The CDR3 coding sequence is TGTGCCAGCAGTTACTCAACGGGACCCTACGAGCAGTACTTC. Its protein is CASSYSTGPYEQYF. The genes are TRBV6-5 and TRBJ2-7, with D perhaps TRBD1 or TRBD2 (5 bases each). The CDR3 loop spans 14 amino acids. Germline values: CDR1 MNHEY, CDR2 SVGAGI. V was pared by 0 bases and J by 2 bases, with 8 bases between.

V usage is TRBV21-1 and J usage is TRBJ2-5; TRBD2 is the table's D call and was not checked against the DNA. TRBV21-1 is a documented pseudogene. CDR3 length: 13 amino acids. CDR3 in amino acids: CASSNGGRETQYF. As DNA, the CDR3 is TGTGCCAGCAGCAACGGGGGAAGGGAGACCCAGTACTTC.

J is TRBJ2-3 and V is TRBV11-1; 7 bases agree with TRBD1. The CDR3 runs to 15 residues. Germline assignment: CDR1 SGHAT and CDR2 FQDESV (reference sequence). Losses at the gene ends were 4 bases for V and 3 bases for J; bases not matched to a gene: 7. The CDR3 nucleotides read TGTGCCAGCAGCTCCCGACAGGGCCTGACAGATACGCAGTATTTT. Residues: CASSSRQGLTDTQYF.

This rearrangement joins TRBV5-4 to TRBJ1-3; D gene ambiguous. Trimming cost V 4 bases and J 3 bases, with 5 bases left between them. The germline V gene has CDR1 SGHNT and CDR2 YYREEE (reference sequence). The CDR3 has 12 amino acids. This CDR3 is CASSRIGNTIYF. CDR3 sequence (DNA): TGTGCCAGCAGCAGGATTGGAAACACCATATATTTT.

This chain joins TRBV6-1 and TRBJ1-1; perhaps TRBD1 as D (5 bases). From germline, CDR1 is MNHNS and CDR2 SASEGT. CDR3 length: 12 amino acids. Trimming took 3 bases from V and 10 from J, leaving 12 bases between them. The CDR3: CASSEGGVRAFF. Here the CDR3 DNA reads TGTGCCAGCAGTGAGGGGGGTGTGCGAGCTTTCTTT.

The chain employs TRBV10-3 and TRBJ2-7; unclear D gene. Germline CDR1 and CDR2: ENHRY and SYGVKD. Trimming took 3 bases from V and 7 from J, leaving 7 bases between them. This CDR3 region has 11 residues. CDR3 DNA: TGTGCCATCAGTGAAGTCAGGGAGCAGTACTTC. Protein product: CAISEVREQYF.

The chain couples TRBV15 to TRBJ2-5, with 7 bases fitting TRBD1. CDR1 and CDR2 from the germline V gene are LNHNV and YYDKDF (reference sequence). V trimming: 0 bases; J trimming: 5 bases; junction bases outside the gene matches: 6. The CDR3 spans 15 residues. The CDR3, as DNA: TGTGCCACCAGCAGAGAGTCGCAGACAGGGGAGACCCAGTACTTC. Translated: CATSRESQTGETQYF. Drawing the rest from reference TRBV15 and TRBJ2-5, the complete variable domain is DAMVIQNPRYQVTQFGKPVTLSCSQTLNHNVMYWYQQKSSQAPKLLFHYYDKDFNNEADTPDNFQSRRPNTSFCFLDIRSPGLGDTAMYLCATSRESQTGETQYFGPGTRLLVL.

The CDR3, as DNA: TGTGCCAGCTCACCAGTTAGTGGCAACTCTGGAAACACCATATATTTT. Its protein is CASSPVSGNSGNTIYF. The chain has TRBV18 and TRBJ1-3; no firm D call. CDR3 length equals 16 residues. Germline loops: CDR1 KGHSH, CDR2 LQKENI. The V end was cut by 2 bases, the J end by 0 bases, with 11 bases between.

The rearrangement uses TRBV4-2 and TRBJ1-4, with 8 positions matching TRBD1. V was clipped by 3 bases and J by 8 bases; unmatched bases: 8. CDR3 length: 15 amino acids. Germline V gene data show CDR1 as LGHNA and CDR2 as YNFKEQ. CDR3: CASSQTWTGREKLFF. CDR3 coding DNA: TGTGCCAGCAGCCAGACCTGGACAGGGCGAGAAAAACTGTTTTTT.

The chain links TRBV6-5 to TRBJ1-5; possible D gene TRBD1, 5 bases. This CDR3 is built from 13 residues. The V gene's germline CDR1 is MNHEY and CDR2 SVGAGI. Trimming stripped 0 bases from V and 5 bases from J, with 5 bases between. Here the CDR3 reads CASSYSGDQPQHF. The CDR3 DNA is TGTGCCAGCAGTTACTCAGGGGATCAGCCCCAGCATTTT.

The chain carries TRBV5-4 and TRBJ2-4; TRBD2 agrees at 8 bases. CDR1 is SGHNT, CDR2 YYREEE, per germline (reference sequence). J gave up 5 bases and V 0 bases, and 7 bases lay outside the gene matches. The CDR3 covers 16 residues. The CDR3 DNA reads TGTGCCAGCAGCTTGGCCGCGGGGGGCCGAGAAAACATTCAGTACTTC. Residues: CASSLAAGGRENIQYF.

V usage is TRBV11-2 and J usage is TRBJ1-1; D uncertain. CDR1 and CDR2 (germline): SGHAT, FQNNGV. V was clipped by 0 bases and J by 8 bases, with 10 bases between them. The CDR3 is made up of 13 amino acids. The CDR3 here is CASSLDLWAEAFF. Written as DNA, the CDR3 is TGTGCCAGCAGCTTAGATCTGTGGGCAGAAGCTTTCTTT.

The V call is TRBV7-8, the J call TRBJ2-5; D may be TRBD1 (6 bases). The DNA end lines up better with TRBJ2-7; the J call may be wrong. Germline V gene sequence: CDR1 SGHVS, CDR2 FQNEAQ. The CDR3 covers 13 residues. The CDR3 reads CASSQGNSYEQYF. CDR3 coding DNA: TGTGCCAGCAGCCAGGGGAACTCCTACGAGCAGTACTTC.

The chain employs TRBV2 and TRBJ1-5; 9 nucleotides agree with TRBD1. The V segment lost 6 bases and the J segment 8 bases; nucleotides outside the gene matches: 17. The CDR3 runs to 17 residues. CDR1 and CDR2 from the germline V gene are SNHLY and FYNNEI. The CDR3 is CASRTNPGTGYTEPQHF. CDR3 DNA sequence: TGTGCCAGCAGGACGAATCCCGGGACAGGGTATACGGAGCCCCAGCATTTT. Full variable domain (missing parts from reference TRBV2 and TRBJ1-5): EPEVTQTPSHQVTQMGQEVILRCVPISNHLYFYWYRQILGQKVEFLVSFYNNEISEKSEIFDDQFSVERPDGSNFTLKIRSTKLEDSAMYFCASRTNPGTGYTEPQHFGDGTRLSIL.

The genes are TRBV2 and TRBJ1-2, with 7 bases fitting TRBD1. The germline gives CDR1 SNHLY, CDR2 FYNNEI. This CDR3 spans 15 amino acids. V trimming: 4 bases; J trimming: 8 bases; junction bases outside the gene matches: 13. The CDR3 bases are TGTGCCAGCAGTGGGGCCGCCGGGACAGAAGGAGGCTACACCTTC. Amino acid sequence: CASSGAAGTEGGYTF.

The gene calls are TRBV4-3 and TRBJ2-1; D ambiguous. CDR1 LGHNA and CDR2 YSLEER come from the germline V gene. V was cut by 2 bases and J by 3 bases, with 17 bases left in between. This CDR3 contains 17 residues. The DNA for the CDR3 is TGCGCCAGCAGCCAAAGCCACTCTACGGGTTTCTACAATGAGCAGTTCTTC. It encodes CASSQSHSTGFYNEQFF.